This T cell receptor (beta chain) originates from a study of identical twins. TCRdb called the 5' RACE reads again in MiXCR, with one record for every CDR3 protein. The sample consists of roughly 480,000 distinct CDR3 sequences, 20% to 25% of them appearing once. Germline CDR1 and CDR2: SEHNR and FQNEAQ (reference sequence). This CDR3 comprises 15 residues. Trimming removed 5 bases from V and 4 bases from J, with 15 bases in between. Note on this clonotype: Its target is not known.

Study-level points and caveats: For zero-insertion analyses, partial confounding could come from invariant MAIT and iNKT cells.

These records were also assigned to another study, of T cells expressing NK-cell markers.

The rearrangement joins TRBV7-9 to TRBJ2-4; no clear D. The sequence came from a woman younger than 35 in good health. Sequenced: CD4+ T cells sorted from blood. The CDR3 region is CASSPRADPKNIQYF. CDR3 nucleotides: TGTGCCAGCAGCCCCCGGGCCGACCCGAAAAACATTCAGTACTTC. Filled out from reference TRBV7-9 and TRBJ2-4, the complete variable domain reads DTGVSQNPRHKITKRGQNVTFRCDPISEHNRLYWYRQTLGQGPEFLTYFQNEAQLEKSRLLSDRFSAERPKGSFSTLEIQRTEQGDSAMYLCASSPRADPKNIQYFGAGTRLSVL.